What follows are 11 T cell receptor beta chains derived from one specimen sequenced in a study of T cell repertoires in cytomegalovirus infection. These TCRs' antigens remain unknown. In TCRdb, the reads were re-called with MiXCR into one record per CDR3 protein. Of roughly 730,000 distinct CDR3 sequences listed, approximately 33% are singletons. This material consisted of cultured PBMCs, taken from culture after CMV antigen stimulation. These receptors all come from a human donor in good health (CMV status not recorded). Some clones in this sample may be carry-over from other donors' samples.

This clonotype was counted only a few times. V is TRBV4-3 and J is TRBJ2-2, with 7 bases fitting TRBD1. V was clipped by 8 bases and J by 7 bases; unmatched bases: 10. The germline V gene encodes CDR1 LGHNA and CDR2 YSLEER. This CDR3 has 14 amino acids. CDR3 sequence reads: CASRQGRTIGELFF. The CDR3 DNA sequence: TGCGCCAGCCGACAGGGTCGGACGATCGGGGAGCTGTTTTTT.

Concerning this clonotype: A much larger clone differs from this one at a single base, so this may be a read error. In this CDR3 the conserved last residue, phenylalanine or tryptophan, is missing, so a read error is likely. J is TRBJ2-5 and V is TRBV7-2; the D gene is possibly TRBD1 (6 bases). The V end was cut by 1 base, the J end by 4 bases, with 10 bases between. CDR3 length: 14 amino acids. Per germline, CDR1 SGHTA and CDR2 FQGNSA. Here the CDR3 reads CASSLEQGRETQYS. CDR3 DNA: TGTGCCAGCAGCTTAGAACAGGGCAGAGAGACCCAGTACTCC.

Ten or more counts support this clonotype. The CDR3 region has the DNA TGTGCCAGCAGCCAAGGGCTTGGCGCGTCACCCCTCCACTTT. Amino acids: CASSQGLGASPLHF. The genes are TRBV7-2 and TRBJ1-6, with no clear D. The CDR3 contains 14 residues. Germline CDR1 reads SGHTA; CDR2 reads FQGNSA. Trimming left V 5 bases short and J 10 bases short, with 15 bases between.

CDR3 nucleotide sequence: TGTGCCAGCAGCCATCGTGGACAGGGGAATCAGCCCCAGCATTTT. The encoded protein is CASSHRGQGNQPQHF. The chain uses TRBV4-2 and TRBJ1-5; 9 nucleotides agree with TRBD1. Unmatched junction bases numbered 4, after V lost 3 bases and J lost 4 bases. CDR1 is LGHNA, CDR2 YNFKEQ, per germline. This CDR3 has 15 amino acids.

This chain joins TRBV10-3 and TRBJ1-1; D not resolved. The ends were cut back, 6 bases at V and 5 bases at J, with 13 bases in the middle. CDR3 size: 13 residues. CDR1 is ENHRY and CDR2 is SYGVKD in the germline V gene. This chain's CDR3 is CAISGPTATEAFF. The CDR3 DNA sequence: TGTGCCATCAGCGGTCCCACGGCGACTGAAGCTTTCTTT.

The V and J genes are TRBV19 and TRBJ1-6; D call uncertain. The CDR3 sequence is 15 residues long. The germline V gene has CDR1 LNHDA and CDR2 SQIVND (reference sequence). Trimming cost V 0 bases and J 7 bases, with 10 bases left between them. DNA for the CDR3: TGTGCCAGTAGTATAGATACGACTGCCAATTCACCCCTCCACTTT. This gives the protein CASSIDTTANSPLHF.

J is TRBJ1-4 and V is TRBV28, with unresolved D. The germline V and J ends were trimmed by 7 bases and 7 bases, with 13 bases remaining between them. CDR3 length: 13 amino acids. The germline V gene has CDR1 MDHEN and CDR2 SYDVKM. The CDR3 reads CASNYRPFEKLFF. CDR3 sequence (DNA): TGTGCCAGCAACTACAGACCCTTTGAAAAACTGTTTTTT. Variable domain in full (rest from reference TRBV28 and TRBJ1-4): DVKVTQSSRYLVKRTGEKVFLECVQDMDHENMFWYRQDPGLGLRLIYFSYDVKMKEKGDIPEGYSVSREKKERFSLILESASTNQTSMYLCASNYRPFEKLFFGSGTQLSVL.

This clonotype has at least ten counts. The J gene is TRBJ2-3, the V gene TRBV7-9; D is ambiguous. The V end was cut by 5 bases, the J end by 3 bases, with 9 bases between. CDR1 and CDR2 from the germline V gene are SEHNR and FQNEAQ (reference sequence). This CDR3 has 13 residues. This chain's CDR3 is CASSLLTTDTQYF. The CDR3 coding sequence is TGTGCCAGCAGCCTACTTACGACAGATACGCAGTATTTT. Together with reference TRBV7-9 and TRBJ2-3, the CDR3 gives the full variable domain: DTGVSQNPRHKITKRGQNVTFRCDPISEHNRLYWYRQTLGQGPEFLTYFQNEAQLEKSRLLSDRFSAERPKGSFSTLEIQRTEQGDSAMYLCASSLLTTDTQYFGPGTRLTVL.

This clonotype was recorded many times. This rearrangement joins TRBV7-2 to TRBJ2-7; 7 bases align to TRBD2. The CDR3 totals 14 residues. J gave up 2 bases and V 4 bases, and 5 bases lay outside the gene matches. Per germline, CDR1 SGHTA and CDR2 FQGNSA. CDR3 sequence reads: CASSYRLATYEQYF. The CDR3 region has the DNA TGTGCCAGCAGCTACCGACTAGCAACCTACGAGCAGTACTTC.

This clonotype occurred a few times. The chain recombines TRBV7-2 with TRBJ2-7; TRBD2 agrees at 11 bases. The CDR3 is made up of 14 amino acids. J lost 5 bases, V lost 7 bases, and 7 bases had no gene match. Germline-derived CDR1 and CDR2 are SGHTA and FQGNSA. The CDR3 sequence is CASTTSGSYHEQYF. CDR3 nucleotides: TGTGCCAGCACCACTAGCGGGAGTTACCACGAGCAGTACTTC.

This sequence joins TRBV7-9 and TRBJ1-2; D is undetermined. The ends were cut back, 5 bases at V and 0 bases at J, with 16 bases in the middle. Germline CDR1 is SEHNR and CDR2 is FQNEAQ (reference sequence). The CDR3 extends over 16 amino acids. CDR3 nucleotide sequence: TGTGCCAGCAGCCGGCAGTTGGGAAGTCCTAACTATGGCTACACCTTC. As protein: CASSRQLGSPNYGYTF.